This passage covers 30 T cell receptor beta chains from one sample sequenced in a study of blood T cell repertoires in COVID-19. Some clones are missing from TCRdb's copy, which holds only in-frame ones; the method was immunoSEQ multiplex PCR. Found here are approximately 300,000 clones, less than 85% of them singletons; the top ten hold under 2%. The specimen was PBMCs or T cells enriched from blood (not recorded which). Receptors originate from a woman aged 25 to 45 who had been exposed to COVID-19.

The chain uses TRBV10-3 and TRBJ1-1; TRBD1 matches 11 bases. J gave up 5 bases and V 4 bases, and 6 bases lay outside the gene matches. This CDR3 has 15 residues. Per the germline V gene, CDR1 is ENHRY and CDR2 is SYGVKD. This CDR3 reads CAISAGDRGSTEAFF. The DNA for the CDR3 is TGTGCCATCAGTGCAGGGGACAGGGGGAGTACTGAAGCTTTCTTT.

The rearrangement uses TRBV7-2 and TRBJ2-7, with 11 bases matching TRBD2. Germline loops: CDR1 SGHTA, CDR2 FQGNSA. With V trimmed by 5 bases and J by 5 bases, 8 bases remained unmatched. The CDR3 runs 15 residues. In DNA, the CDR3 is TGTGCCAGCAGCGTAACTAGCGGGGGAATGGACGAGCAGTACTTC. Translation gives CASSVTSGGMDEQYF.

The rearrangement links TRBV5-1 to TRBJ2-5; TRBD1 aligns across 9 bases. The germline CDR1 and CDR2 sequences are SGHRS and YFSETQ. V lost 4 bases and J lost 5; bases outside the gene matches: 6. The CDR3 consists of 14 residues. The CDR3 sequence is CASSDAQGAETQYF. In DNA, the CDR3 is TGCGCCAGCAGCGACGCACAGGGGGCTGAGACCCAGTACTTC.

The chain combines TRBV6-5 with TRBJ2-5; 8 bases are shared with TRBD2. The V gene's germline CDR1 is MNHEY and CDR2 SVGAGI. The CDR3 contains 10 residues. The chain's CDR3 is CGAGGETQYF. CDR3 sequence (DNA): TGTGGCGCGGGGGGAGAGACCCAGTACTTC.

V usage is TRBV28 and J usage is TRBJ1-4, with 7 bases matching TRBD1. V was pared by 4 bases and J by 8 bases, with 10 bases of the junction left unmatched. Looked up from germline, CDR1 is MDHEN and CDR2 is SYDVKM. The CDR3 runs 15 residues. CDR3 in amino acids: CASSSTGRQGEKLFF. The CDR3 bases are TGTGCCAGCAGTTCGACAGGGAGGCAGGGGGAAAAACTGTTTTTT.

The V gene is TRBV11-3, the J gene TRBJ2-1; 8 bases are a match to TRBD1. Germline lookup yields CDR1 SGHNT and CDR2 YENEEA. This CDR3 has 15 residues. V shed 1 base, J shed 6 bases, and the junction held 5 bases outside the gene matches. The CDR3 DNA follows: TGTGCCAGCAGCTTAGGGGGGACAGGTTTCAATGAGCAGTTCTTC. Translation gives CASSLGGTGFNEQFF.

CDR3 sequence (DNA): TGCGCCAGCAGCCAACGAGATAGCGGGAGATCTGGGGCCAACGTCCTGACTTTC. It translates to CASSQRDSGRSGANVLTF. V and J are TRBV4-1 and TRBJ2-6; 9 nucleotides match TRBD2. V was clipped by 2 bases and J by 1 base; unmatched bases: 6. The CDR3 consists of 18 residues. CDR1 is MGHRA, CDR2 YSYEKL, per germline.

The chain has TRBV28 and TRBJ2-5, with 8 bases lining up with TRBD2. The CDR3 consists of 17 residues. V was clipped by 6 bases and J by 0 bases; unmatched bases: 12. Germline lookup yields CDR1 MDHEN and CDR2 SYDVKM. The CDR3 coding sequence is TGTGCCAGCAGCTGGTCTGCGGGGGGCGAGTACCAAGAGACCCAGTACTTC. It translates to CASSWSAGGEYQETQYF. The whole variable domain, filled in from reference TRBV28 and TRBJ2-5, reads DVKVTQSSRYLVKRTGEKVFLECVQDMDHENMFWYRQDPGLGLRLIYFSYDVKMKEKGDIPEGYSVSREKKERFSLILESASTNQTSMYLCASSWSAGGEYQETQYFGPGTRLLVL.

The V call is TRBV18, the J call TRBJ2-1, with 7 bases that match TRBD1. Germline lookup yields CDR1 KGHSH and CDR2 LQKENI. The V and J ends lost 5 bases and 9 bases, in that order; junction bases with no gene match: 7. The CDR3 sequence is 13 residues long. The CDR3 DNA sequence: TGTGCCAGCTCATCAGGGACAGCCGGTGAGCAGTTCTTC. Its translation: CASSSGTAGEQFF.

This clone was found once. V usage is TRBV4-1 and J usage is TRBJ1-1; D not resolved. The germline V gene encodes CDR1 MGHRA and CDR2 YSYEKL. The V end lost 2 bases, the J end lost 1 base, and 8 bases lay between the germline ends. The CDR3 loop spans 14 amino acids. CDR3 region: CASSQFRGNTEAFF. The CDR3 DNA sequence: TGCGCCAGCAGCCAATTTCGGGGGAACACTGAAGCTTTCTTT.

This chain joins TRBV12-3 or TRBV12-4 and TRBJ1-1; D call uncertain. The ends were cut back, 6 bases at V and 6 bases at J, with 8 bases in the middle. The CDR3 is 11 amino acids. The CDR3 DNA sequence: TGTGCCAGCAGCCTTCAGGCTGAAGCTTTCTTT. This translates into CASSLQAEAFF.

The CDR3 reads CASSPTGTRDYNEQFF. In DNA, the CDR3 is TGTGCCAGTAGTCCGACCGGGACTAGGGATTACAATGAGCAGTTCTTC. The chain joins TRBV19 to TRBJ2-1; 8 bases match TRBD2. The CDR3 consists of 16 residues. CDR1 is LNHDA, CDR2 SQIVND, per germline (reference sequence). V lost 5 bases to trimming and J lost 4 bases; unmatched junction nucleotides: 10.

This chain joins TRBV7-2 and TRBJ2-1; D is unclear. Trimming took 0 bases from V and 12 from J, leaving 12 bases between them. The length of the CDR3 is 13 residues. Germline CDR1 reads SGHTA; CDR2 reads FQGNSA. This chain's CDR3 is CASSLASSAGQFF. The DNA of the CDR3 is TGTGCCAGCAGCTTAGCTTCGAGCGCTGGGCAGTTCTTC. The full variable domain, completed using reference TRBV7-2 and TRBJ2-1, is GAGVSQSPSNKVTEKGKDVELRCDPISGHTALYWYRQSLGQGLEFLIYFQGNSAPDKSGLPSDRFSAERTGGSVSTLTIQRTQQEDSAVYLCASSLASSAGQFFGPGTRLTVL.

CDR3 protein: CASSLWGVRTEAFF. Written as DNA, the CDR3 is TGTGCCAGCAGTCTCTGGGGGGTGAGGACTGAAGCTTTCTTT. V and J are TRBV28 and TRBJ1-1; perhaps TRBD1 as D (5 bases). CDR3 length: 14 residues. Per the germline V gene, CDR1 is MDHEN and CDR2 is SYDVKM. Trimming pared 5 bases from V and 5 bases from J, leaving 15 bases between. The full variable domain, in which reference TRBV28 and TRBJ1-1 provide the parts outside the CDR3, is DVKVTQSSRYLVKRTGEKVFLECVQDMDHENMFWYRQDPGLGLRLIYFSYDVKMKEKGDIPEGYSVSREKKERFSLILESASTNQTSMYLCASSLWGVRTEAFFGQGTRLTVV.

This clone was recorded once. The chain is built from TRBV28 and TRBJ1-1; TRBD1 agrees at 8 bases. Trimming took 10 bases from V and 11 from J; bases not matched to a gene: 9. This CDR3 spans 11 amino acids. Per the germline V gene, CDR1 is MDHEN and CDR2 is SYDVKM. This chain's CDR3 is CATQGVIEAFF. The CDR3, as DNA: TGTGCCACACAGGGGGTAATTGAGGCTTTCTTT.

This chain uses TRBV27 with TRBJ1-2; 8 positions agree with TRBD1. The junction had 0 bases not matched to a gene; V was cut back by 5 bases and J by 4 bases. The CDR3 runs 12 residues. Germline V CDR1 and CDR2: MNHEY, SMNVEV (reference sequence). CDR3 sequence reads: CASSTGGYGYTF. DNA of the CDR3: TGTGCCAGCAGTACAGGGGGCTATGGCTACACCTTC.

About this clone: This CDR3 is also generated by other DNA sequences in the sample. This chain connects TRBV28 to TRBJ2-7, with TRBD1 matching 7 bases. The junction had 5 bases not matched to a gene; V was cut back by 5 bases and J by 1 base. The CDR3 consists of 14 residues. Germline CDR1 MDHEN, CDR2 SYDVKM. The CDR3 nucleotides are TGTGCCAGCAGTCCGACAGGGTCATCCTACGAGCAGTACTTC. It encodes CASSPTGSSYEQYF.

This chain uses TRBV5-1 with TRBJ2-7; TRBD1 might be the D (5 bases). Trimming stripped 3 bases from V and 4 bases from J, with 11 bases between. This CDR3 has 13 residues. Germline CDR1 reads SGHRS; CDR2 reads YFSETQ. The CDR3 DNA reads as TGCGCCAGCAGCTCGGACCCAGGGTACGAGCAGTACTTC. Translating gives CASSSDPGYEQYF. The variable domain in full, with the rest retrieved from reference TRBV5-1 and TRBJ2-7, is KAGVTQTPRYLIKTRGQQVTLSCSPISGHRSVSWYQQTPGQGLQFLFEYFSETQRNKGNFPGRFSGRQFSNSRSEMNVSTLELGDSALYLCASSSDPGYEQYFGPGTRLTVT.

The rearrangement joins TRBV4-2 to TRBJ2-7; 8 bases match TRBD1. In germline, CDR1 is LGHNA, CDR2 YNFKEQ. The CDR3 length is 17 residues. Losses at the gene ends were 4 bases for V and 0 bases for J; bases not matched to a gene: 11. The CDR3 region is CASSLGWGQGASYEQYF. CDR3 sequence (DNA): TGTGCCAGCAGCCTGGGGTGGGGGCAGGGGGCCTCCTACGAGCAGTACTTC.

The rearrangement links TRBV14 to TRBJ2-1; D may be TRBD1 (6 bases). Trimming cost V 4 bases and J 6 bases, with 16 bases left between them. Per the germline V gene, CDR1 is SGHDN and CDR2 is FVKESK. The CDR3 totals 15 residues. The CDR3 DNA reads as TGTGCCAGCAGCCCGAGGCAGGGGTTGAGCAATGAGCAGTTCTTC. Translating it yields CASSPRQGLSNEQFF.

V is TRBV19 and J is TRBJ2-7; 8 bases align to TRBD2. The CDR3 loop spans 15 amino acids. Germline V gene sequence: CDR1 LNHDA, CDR2 SQIVND (reference sequence). V was pared by 6 bases and J by 0 bases, with 7 bases of the junction left unmatched. CDR3 in amino acids: CASREAGVSSYEQYF. CDR3 nucleotide sequence: TGTGCCAGTAGAGAAGCGGGGGTAAGCTCCTACGAGCAGTACTTC.

This chain connects TRBV13 to TRBJ2-1; 8 bases are shared with TRBD2. CDR3 length: 17 amino acids. In germline, CDR1 is PRHDT, CDR2 FYEKMQ (reference sequence). V was pared by 3 bases and J by 6 bases, with 13 bases of the junction left unmatched. CDR3 residues: CASSFGSPGGGFNEQFF. CDR3 DNA sequence: TGTGCCAGCAGCTTTGGTTCTCCCGGCGGGGGGTTCAATGAGCAGTTCTTC.

The chain employs TRBV19 and TRBJ2-1, with 7 positions matching TRBD1. The V and J ends lost 7 bases and 5 bases, in that order; junction bases with no gene match: 11. CDR1 is LNHDA, CDR2 SQIVND, per germline (reference sequence). The CDR3 spans 15 residues. CDR3: CASTRDSLFDNEQFF. The CDR3 bases are TGTGCCAGTACGAGGGACAGCTTATTTGACAATGAGCAGTTCTTC.

The chain couples TRBV6-4 to TRBJ1-2, with 9 bases identical to TRBD1. Looked up from germline, CDR1 is MRHNA and CDR2 is SNTAGT. This CDR3 is built from 14 residues. With 0 bases clipped from V and 5 bases from J, the junction kept 1 base outside the gene matches. CDR3 DNA sequence: TGTGCCAGCAGTGACTCCGGGACAGGGTATGGCTACACCTTC. It translates to CASSDSGTGYGYTF.

This chain connects TRBV4-3 to TRBJ1-4; perhaps TRBD1 as D (5 bases). Trimming pared 8 bases from V and 8 bases from J, leaving 15 bases between. CDR1 and CDR2 from the germline V gene are LGHNA and YSLEER. The length of the CDR3 is 13 residues. CDR3 coding DNA: TGCGCCAGCCGGCGTCAGGGAAAGGAAAAACTGTTTTTT. Translation gives CASRRQGKEKLFF.

V gene TRBV9 combines with J gene TRBJ2-2; a weak D match, TRBD1 (5 bases). The germline gives CDR1 SGDLS, CDR2 YYNGEE. V was clipped by 4 bases and J by 3 bases, with 10 bases between them. The CDR3 is made up of 14 amino acids. The CDR3: CASSFDSHTGELFF. The CDR3 DNA reads as TGTGCCAGCAGCTTCGACAGTCACACCGGGGAGCTGTTTTTT.

The V call is TRBV6-8, the J call TRBJ1-3; D is perhaps TRBD1 (6 bases). This CDR3 has 16 amino acids. V dropped 0 bases and J dropped 0 bases, with 9 bases sitting between them. Germline CDR1 MNHGY, CDR2 SAAAGT. CDR3 in amino acids: CASSYSQDSSGNTIYF. CDR3 nucleotide sequence: TGTGCCAGCAGTTACTCGCAGGACAGCTCTGGAAACACCATATATTTT.

V usage is TRBV3-1 (or the pseudogene TRBV3-2) and J usage is TRBJ2-7; the D gene is possibly TRBD2 (6 bases). The V end was cut by 3 bases, the J end by 4 bases, with 13 bases between. Germline values: CDR1 LGHDT, CDR2 YNNKEL (reference sequence). CDR3 length equals 14 residues. CDR3 sequence (DNA): TGTGCCAGCAGCCAGCCGGGACTTGTTTACGAGCAGTACTTC. Protein sequence: CASSQPGLVYEQYF.

The chain employs TRBV11-2 and TRBJ1-4, with 7 bases fitting TRBD1. The germline gives CDR1 SGHAT, CDR2 FQNNGV. CDR3 length: 15 amino acids. J lost 8 bases, V lost 5 bases, and 11 bases had no gene match. The CDR3: CASSRLQGRQEKLFF. The CDR3 DNA follows: TGTGCCAGCAGCCGGCTACAGGGGCGCCAAGAAAAACTGTTTTTT.

CDR3 sequence reads: CASSVGGTGKTEAFF. The DNA for the CDR3 is TGTGCCAGCAGCGTAGGGGGAACGGGGAAGACTGAAGCTTTCTTT. This chain links TRBV9 with TRBJ1-1, with unresolved D. Trimming left V 0 bases short and J 5 bases short, with 14 bases between. Germline values: CDR1 SGDLS, CDR2 YYNGEE. This CDR3 has 15 amino acids.